This T cell receptor beta chain was obtained from a study of shared clonotypes between healthy human individuals. Produced via immunoSEQ multiplex PCR; TCRdb's table is partial and in-frame only. Here the sample spans about 1 million clones, about 76% being singletons. This clone has only one observation. V was cut by 4 bases and J by 2 bases, with 16 bases left in between. This CDR3 is built from 16 residues. CDR1 is SGHTS and CDR2 is YDEGEE in the germline V gene. The receptor's source is a man younger than 35 in good health. Sequences were obtained from memory CD4+ T cells sorted from blood. Subset: CD45RA-negative fraction. The V gene is TRBV5-8, the J gene TRBJ1-5, with D maybe TRBD1 (5 bases). The CDR3 sequence: CASSPRGTGGNQPQHF. The CDR3 nucleotides are TGTGCCAGCAGCCCCCGAGGCACAGGAGGCAATCAGCCCCAGCATTTT. The full variable domain, with the rest looked up from reference TRBV5-8 and TRBJ1-5, is EAGVTQSPTHLIKTRGQQATLRCSPISGHTSVYWYQQALGLGLQFLLWYDEGEERNRGNFPPRFSGRQFPNYSSELNVNALELEDSALYLCASSPRGTGGNQPQHFGDGTRLSIL.